What follows is one TCR beta chain and its context. The sample comes from a study of blood T cell repertoires in COVID-19. Background on the study: From the United States, Italy and Spain came samples of acute and convalescent COVID-19. In each case, the material was cDNA or gDNA derived from T cells, B-cell-depleted T cells, or PBMCs.

Germline V gives CDR1 GTSNPN, CDR2 SVGIG (reference sequence). V was shortened by 4 bases and J by 4 bases, with 13 bases between the two germline ends. The CDR3 spans 13 residues. Per the original data handling: Using reference gene primer amplification, nucleated cell counts were estimated. Sequenced by immunoSEQ multiplex PCR; TCRdb stores in-frame clones only, minus some. V, J and clone size reflect that table, while D and trimming were determined from the DNA. The sample has 180,000 or so clones; roughly 90% are singletons. Material for sequencing was peripheral blood. The chain links TRBV30 to TRBJ2-5; the D gene is possibly TRBD2 (7 bases). The TCR was taken from a man aged 18 to 29 with active or convalescent COVID-19. CDR3 loop: CAWNGGGLETQYF. DNA for the CDR3: TGTGCCTGGAATGGGGGGGGCTTAGAGACCCAGTACTTC.